Shown below are 10 T cell receptor beta chains from a single sample sequenced in a study of shared clonotypes between healthy human individuals. Here immunoSEQ multiplex PCR was the method, and the copy in TCRdb shows in-frame clones only, minus some. The sample includes 2 million to 2.5 million clones, approximately 94% of them seen just once. The specimen was naive CD4+ T cells sorted from blood. The subset here: CD45RA+ positively selected. All receptors come from a man aged 18 to 29 in good health.

The count of this clone is one. The V and J genes are TRBV6-5 and TRBJ1-1; D remains unclear. The CDR3 covers 15 residues. Germline V CDR1 and CDR2: MNHEY, SVGAGI. Trimming left V 0 bases short and J 0 bases short, with 8 bases between. The CDR3 DNA reads as TGTGCCAGCAGTTACTCCGGTTACATGAACACTGAAGCTTTCTTT. Its protein is CASSYSGYMNTEAFF.

The chain uses TRBV14 and TRBJ1-3; D not resolved. V was clipped by 3 bases and J by 0 bases, with 6 bases between them. In germline, CDR1 is SGHDN, CDR2 FVKESK. The CDR3 totals 14 residues. Here the CDR3 DNA reads TGTGCCAGCAGCCAGGGTCCCTCTGGAAACACCATATATTTT. Translating gives CASSQGPSGNTIYF.

The chain is built from TRBV6-5 and TRBJ2-3, with a possible D match to TRBD1 (6 bases). Germline CDR1 reads MNHEY; CDR2 reads SVGAGI. This CDR3 has 14 residues. With 4 bases removed from V and 1 base from J, the gap between germline ends came to 9 bases. CDR3 DNA: TGTGCCAGCAGTTCCTACAGGGGCACAGATACGCAGTATTTT. Encoded protein: CASSSYRGTDTQYF.

V gene TRBV18 combines with J gene TRBJ2-3, with a weak D call TRBD2 (6 bases). Germline V gives CDR1 KGHSH, CDR2 LQKENI. Trimming stripped 3 bases from V and 0 bases from J, with 13 bases between. There are 16 residues in the CDR3. The CDR3 reads CASSPSLGGSTDTQYF. As DNA, the CDR3 is TGTGCCAGCTCACCTTCATTGGGGGGTAGCACAGATACGCAGTATTTT.

V gene TRBV11-2 combines with J gene TRBJ2-7; no reliable D call. The germline V and J ends were trimmed by 3 bases and 2 bases, with 8 bases remaining between them. The germline CDR1 and CDR2 sequences are SGHAT and FQNNGV. The CDR3 is 13 residues long. CDR3 region: CASSLAQPYEQYF. For the CDR3, the DNA is TGTGCCAGCAGCTTGGCGCAACCCTACGAGCAGTACTTC.

The sample holds one count of this clone. This chain connects TRBV7-2 to TRBJ2-5; D gene ambiguous. CDR3 length: 12 residues. Trimming shortened V by 3 bases and J by 5 bases, and 7 bases separated the two germline ends. Germline CDR1 SGHTA, CDR2 FQGNSA. Here the CDR3 reads CASSFKLETQYF. DNA for the CDR3: TGTGCCAGCAGCTTCAAGTTGGAGACCCAGTACTTC.

This clone was observed a single time. This chain links TRBV9 with TRBJ2-4; the D is unclear. CDR3 length: 14 amino acids. The germline V and J ends were trimmed by 1 base and 5 bases, with 10 bases remaining between them. Germline values: CDR1 SGDLS, CDR2 YYNGEE. As DNA, the CDR3 is TGTGCCAGCAGCGTAAGGCCGGTGGAAAACATTCAGTACTTC. Protein sequence: CASSVRPVENIQYF.

The genes are TRBV10-2 and TRBJ2-7; TRBD1 is a possible D gene (6 bases). The CDR3 loop spans 14 amino acids. Germline values: CDR1 WSHSY, CDR2 SAAADI. Trimming took off 4 bases at V and 2 bases at J, with 12 bases between the two ends. CDR3 residues: CASSGYRATYEQYF. CDR3 in DNA: TGCGCCAGCAGTGGGTACAGGGCTACCTACGAGCAGTACTTC.

V usage is TRBV6-5 and J usage is TRBJ2-5; tentatively, D is TRBD1 (5 bases). Deletions cut 0 bases from V and 3 bases from J, with 8 bases between. This CDR3 comprises 14 residues. From germline, CDR1 is MNHEY and CDR2 SVGAGI. The CDR3 reads CASSYSTAEETQYF. Written as DNA, the CDR3 is TGTGCCAGCAGTTACTCGACAGCTGAAGAGACCCAGTACTTC.

This chain uses TRBV4-1 with TRBJ2-5; D gene uncertain. Trimming stripped 1 base from V and 3 bases from J, with 9 bases between. This CDR3 region has 14 residues. CDR1 and CDR2 (germline): MGHRA, YSYEKL. This chain's CDR3 is CASSQVNREETQYF. The CDR3, as DNA: TGCGCCAGCAGCCAAGTTAACCGGGAAGAGACCCAGTACTTC.